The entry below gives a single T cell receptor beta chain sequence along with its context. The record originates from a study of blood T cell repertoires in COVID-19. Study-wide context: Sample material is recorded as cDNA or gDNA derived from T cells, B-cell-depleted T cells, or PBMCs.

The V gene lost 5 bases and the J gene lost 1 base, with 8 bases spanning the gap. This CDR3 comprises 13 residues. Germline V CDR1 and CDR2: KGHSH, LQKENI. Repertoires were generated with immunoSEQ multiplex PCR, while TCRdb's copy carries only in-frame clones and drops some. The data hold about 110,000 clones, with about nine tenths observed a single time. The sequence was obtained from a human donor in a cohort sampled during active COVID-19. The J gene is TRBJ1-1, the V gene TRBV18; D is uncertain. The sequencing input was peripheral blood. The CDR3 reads CASSNDKNTEAFF. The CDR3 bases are TGTGCCAGCTCAAACGACAAGAACACTGAAGCTTTCTTT. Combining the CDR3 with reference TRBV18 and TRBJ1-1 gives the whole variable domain NAGVMQNPRHLVRRRGQEARLRCSPMKGHSHVYWYRQLPEEGLKFMVYLQKENIIDESGMPKERFSAEFPKEGPSILRIQQVVRGDSAAYFCASSNDKNTEAFFGQGTRLTVV.